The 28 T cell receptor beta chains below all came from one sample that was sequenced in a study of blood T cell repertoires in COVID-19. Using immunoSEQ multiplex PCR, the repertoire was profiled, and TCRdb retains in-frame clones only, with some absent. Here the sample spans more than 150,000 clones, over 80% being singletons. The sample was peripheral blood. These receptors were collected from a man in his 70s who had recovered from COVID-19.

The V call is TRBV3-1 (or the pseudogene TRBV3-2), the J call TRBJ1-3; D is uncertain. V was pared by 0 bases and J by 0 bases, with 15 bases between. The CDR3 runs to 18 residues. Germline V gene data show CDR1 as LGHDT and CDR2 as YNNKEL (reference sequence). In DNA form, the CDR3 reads TGTGCCAGCAGCCAAGATCCAAGCGGGCGGAGCTCTGGAAACACCATATATTTT. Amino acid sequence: CASSQDPSGRSSGNTIYF.

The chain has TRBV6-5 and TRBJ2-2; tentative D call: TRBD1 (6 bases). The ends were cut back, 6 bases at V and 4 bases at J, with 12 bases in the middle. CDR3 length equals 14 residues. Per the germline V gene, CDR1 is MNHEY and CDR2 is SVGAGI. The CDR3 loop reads CASSSRGTTGELFF. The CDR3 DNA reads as TGTGCCAGCAGCTCCAGGGGTACCACCGGGGAGCTGTTTTTT.

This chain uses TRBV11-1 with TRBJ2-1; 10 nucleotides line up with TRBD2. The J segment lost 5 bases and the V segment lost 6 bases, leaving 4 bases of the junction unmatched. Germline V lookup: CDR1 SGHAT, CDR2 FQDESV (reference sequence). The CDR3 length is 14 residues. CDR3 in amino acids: CASSRTSGNNEQFF. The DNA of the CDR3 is TGTGCCAGCAGTAGGACTAGCGGTAACAATGAGCAGTTCTTC.

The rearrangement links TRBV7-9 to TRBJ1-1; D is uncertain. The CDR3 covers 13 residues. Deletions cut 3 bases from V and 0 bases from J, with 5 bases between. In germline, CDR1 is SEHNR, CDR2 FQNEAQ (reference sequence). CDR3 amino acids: CASSLTVNTEAFF. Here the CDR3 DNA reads TGTGCCAGCAGCTTGACTGTGAACACTGAAGCTTTCTTT.

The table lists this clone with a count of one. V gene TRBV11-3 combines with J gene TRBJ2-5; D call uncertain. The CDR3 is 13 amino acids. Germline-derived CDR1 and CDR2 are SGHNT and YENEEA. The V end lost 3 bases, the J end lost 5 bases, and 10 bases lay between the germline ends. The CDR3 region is CASSFGVRETQYF. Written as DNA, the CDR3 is TGTGCCAGCAGCTTTGGAGTTCGGGAGACCCAGTACTTC.

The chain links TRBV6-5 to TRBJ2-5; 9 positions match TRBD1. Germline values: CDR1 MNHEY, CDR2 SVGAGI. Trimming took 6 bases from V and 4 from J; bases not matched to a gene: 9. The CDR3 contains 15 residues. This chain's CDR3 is CASRAGQGSGETQYF. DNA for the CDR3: TGTGCCAGCAGGGCGGGACAGGGAAGTGGAGAGACCCAGTACTTC.

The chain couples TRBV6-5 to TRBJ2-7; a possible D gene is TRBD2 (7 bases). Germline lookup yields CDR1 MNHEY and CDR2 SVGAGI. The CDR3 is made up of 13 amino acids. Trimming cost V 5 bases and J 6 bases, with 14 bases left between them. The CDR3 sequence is CASSITGRGEQYF. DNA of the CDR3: TGTGCCAGCAGTATTACAGGGAGGGGCGAGCAGTACTTC.

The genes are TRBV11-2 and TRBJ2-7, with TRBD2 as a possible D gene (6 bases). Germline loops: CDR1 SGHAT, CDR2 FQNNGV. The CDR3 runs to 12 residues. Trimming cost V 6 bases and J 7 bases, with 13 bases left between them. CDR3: CASSPMAGEQYF. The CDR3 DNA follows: TGTGCCAGCAGTCCAATGGCGGGGGAGCAGTACTTC.

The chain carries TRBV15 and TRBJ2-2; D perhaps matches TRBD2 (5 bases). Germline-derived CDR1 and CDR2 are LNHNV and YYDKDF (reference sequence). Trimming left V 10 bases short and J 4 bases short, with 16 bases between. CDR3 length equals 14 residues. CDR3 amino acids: CASREGSSTGELFF. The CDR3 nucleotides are TGTGCCAGCCGGGAAGGGAGTAGCACCGGGGAGCTGTTTTTT.

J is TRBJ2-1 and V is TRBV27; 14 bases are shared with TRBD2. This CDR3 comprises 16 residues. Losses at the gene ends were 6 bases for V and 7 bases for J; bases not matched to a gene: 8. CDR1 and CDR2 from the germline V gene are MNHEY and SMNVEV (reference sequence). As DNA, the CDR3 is TGTGCCAGCAGACGGACTAGCGGGAGGTGGATGAATGAGCAGTTCTTC. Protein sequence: CASRRTSGRWMNEQFF.

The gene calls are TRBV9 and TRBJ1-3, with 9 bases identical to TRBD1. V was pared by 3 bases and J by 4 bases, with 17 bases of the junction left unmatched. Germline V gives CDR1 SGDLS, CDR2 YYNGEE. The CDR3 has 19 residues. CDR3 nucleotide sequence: TGTGCCAGCAGCGCCGCCCCCCACATGGGGGACAGGGAGGGAAACACCATATATTTT. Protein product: CASSAAPHMGDREGNTIYF.

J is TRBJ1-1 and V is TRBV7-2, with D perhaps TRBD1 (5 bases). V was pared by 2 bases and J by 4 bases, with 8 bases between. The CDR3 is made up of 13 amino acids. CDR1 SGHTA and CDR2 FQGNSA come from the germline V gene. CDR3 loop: CASSLQGLTEAFF. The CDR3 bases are TGTGCCAGCAGCTTACAGGGCCTCACTGAAGCTTTCTTT.

In DNA, the CDR3 is TGTGCCAGCAGTGCCCAACAGGTATTGAACACTGAAGCTTTCTTT. Translating gives CASSAQQVLNTEAFF. The chain joins TRBV2 to TRBJ1-1, with a weak D call TRBD1 (5 bases). Germline lookup yields CDR1 SNHLY and CDR2 FYNNEI. The length of the CDR3 is 15 residues. V was cut by 4 bases and J by 0 bases, with 12 bases left in between. Combining the CDR3 with reference TRBV2 and TRBJ1-1 gives the whole variable domain EPEVTQTPSHQVTQMGQEVILRCVPISNHLYFYWYRQILGQKVEFLVSFYNNEISEKSEIFDDQFSVERPDGSNFTLKIRSTKLEDSAMYFCASSAQQVLNTEAFFGQGTRLTVV.

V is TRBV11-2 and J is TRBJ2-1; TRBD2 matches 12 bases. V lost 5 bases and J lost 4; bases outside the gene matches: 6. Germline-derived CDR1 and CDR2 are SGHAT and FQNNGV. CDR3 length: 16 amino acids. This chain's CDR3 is CASSRRTSGKYNEQFF. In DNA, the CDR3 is TGTGCCAGCAGCCGCCGGACTAGCGGGAAGTACAATGAGCAGTTCTTC.

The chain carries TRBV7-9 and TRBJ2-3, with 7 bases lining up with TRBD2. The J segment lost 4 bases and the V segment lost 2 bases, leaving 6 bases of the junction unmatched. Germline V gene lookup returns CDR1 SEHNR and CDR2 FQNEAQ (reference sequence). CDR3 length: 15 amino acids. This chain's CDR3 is CASSLSGGRPDTQYF. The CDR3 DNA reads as TGTGCCAGCAGCTTATCAGGCGGGAGACCAGATACGCAGTATTTT.

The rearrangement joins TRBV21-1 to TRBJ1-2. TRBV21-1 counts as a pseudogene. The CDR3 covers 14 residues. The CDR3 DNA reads TGTGCCCGCCTACAGTCAGGCGGGGGCTATGGCTACACCTTC. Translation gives CARLQSGGGYGYTF.

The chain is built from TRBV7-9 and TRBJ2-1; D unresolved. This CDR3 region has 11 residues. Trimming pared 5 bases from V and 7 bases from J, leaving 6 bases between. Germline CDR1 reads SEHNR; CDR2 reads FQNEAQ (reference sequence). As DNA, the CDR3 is TGTGCCAGCAGCCTACGTAATGAGCAGTTCTTC. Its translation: CASSLRNEQFF.

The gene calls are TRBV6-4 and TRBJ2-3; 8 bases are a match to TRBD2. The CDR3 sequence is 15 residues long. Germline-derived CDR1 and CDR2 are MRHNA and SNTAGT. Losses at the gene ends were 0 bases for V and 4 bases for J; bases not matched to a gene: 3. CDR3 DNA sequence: TGTGCCAGCAGTGACTCACCGGGAGGGCCAGATACGCAGTATTTT. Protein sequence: CASSDSPGGPDTQYF.

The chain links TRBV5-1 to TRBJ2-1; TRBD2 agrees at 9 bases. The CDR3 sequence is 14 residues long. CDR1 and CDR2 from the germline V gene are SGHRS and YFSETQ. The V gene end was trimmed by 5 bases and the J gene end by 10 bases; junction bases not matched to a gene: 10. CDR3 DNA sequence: TGCGCCAGCAGGCAGTTAGCGGGAGTGGAGGAGCAGTTCTTC. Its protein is CASRQLAGVEEQFF.

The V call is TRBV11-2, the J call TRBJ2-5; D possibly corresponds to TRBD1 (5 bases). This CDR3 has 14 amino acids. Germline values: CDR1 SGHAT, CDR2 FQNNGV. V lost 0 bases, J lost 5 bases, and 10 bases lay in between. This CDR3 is CASSLDQGRETQYF. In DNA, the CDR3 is TGTGCCAGCAGCTTAGATCAGGGTCGGGAGACCCAGTACTTC.

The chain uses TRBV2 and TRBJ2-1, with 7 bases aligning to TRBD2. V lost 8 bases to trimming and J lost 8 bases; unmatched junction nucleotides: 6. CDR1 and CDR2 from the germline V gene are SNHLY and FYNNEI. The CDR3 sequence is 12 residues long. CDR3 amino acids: CASGPGGHEQFF. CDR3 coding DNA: TGTGCCAGCGGTCCGGGAGGCCATGAGCAGTTCTTC.

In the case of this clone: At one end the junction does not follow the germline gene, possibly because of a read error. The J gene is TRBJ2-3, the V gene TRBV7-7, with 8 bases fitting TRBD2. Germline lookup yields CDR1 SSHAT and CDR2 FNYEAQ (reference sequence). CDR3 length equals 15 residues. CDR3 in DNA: TGTGCTAGCAGTCTAAGCGGGAGTGGAGCAGATACGCAGTATTTT. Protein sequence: CASSLSGSGADTQYF.

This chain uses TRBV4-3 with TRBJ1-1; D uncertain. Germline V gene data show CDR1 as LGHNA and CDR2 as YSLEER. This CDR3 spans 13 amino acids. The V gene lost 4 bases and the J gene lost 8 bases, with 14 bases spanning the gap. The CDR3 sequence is CASSPRIGKEAFF. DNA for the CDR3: TGCGCCAGCAGCCCGCGGATCGGAAAGGAAGCTTTCTTT.

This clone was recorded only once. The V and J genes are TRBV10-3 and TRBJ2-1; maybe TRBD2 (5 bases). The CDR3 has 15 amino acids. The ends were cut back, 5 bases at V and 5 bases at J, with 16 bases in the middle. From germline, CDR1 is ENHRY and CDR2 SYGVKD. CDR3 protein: CAISSADRGNNEQFF. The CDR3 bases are TGTGCCATCAGTTCCGCCGACCGGGGTAACAATGAGCAGTTCTTC.

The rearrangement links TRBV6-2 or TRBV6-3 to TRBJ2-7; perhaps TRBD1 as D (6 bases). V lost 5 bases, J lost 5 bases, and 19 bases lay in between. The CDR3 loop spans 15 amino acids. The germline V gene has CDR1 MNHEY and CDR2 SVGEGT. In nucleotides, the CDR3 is TGTGCCAGCAGTCTCCCTGGGGGCGTGATCCACGAGCAGTACTTC. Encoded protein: CASSLPGGVIHEQYF.

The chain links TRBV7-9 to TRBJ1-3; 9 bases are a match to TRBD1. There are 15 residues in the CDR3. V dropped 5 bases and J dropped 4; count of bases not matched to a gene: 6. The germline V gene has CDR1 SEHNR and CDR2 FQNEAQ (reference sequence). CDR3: CASSPQGAQGNTIYF. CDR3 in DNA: TGTGCCAGCAGCCCACAGGGGGCGCAGGGAAACACCATATATTTT.

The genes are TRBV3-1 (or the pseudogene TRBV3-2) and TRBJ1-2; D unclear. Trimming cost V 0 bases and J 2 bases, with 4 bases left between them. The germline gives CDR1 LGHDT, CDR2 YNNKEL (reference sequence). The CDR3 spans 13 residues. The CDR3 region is CASSQDRNYGYTF. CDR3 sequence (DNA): TGTGCCAGCAGCCAAGACAGGAACTATGGCTACACCTTC.

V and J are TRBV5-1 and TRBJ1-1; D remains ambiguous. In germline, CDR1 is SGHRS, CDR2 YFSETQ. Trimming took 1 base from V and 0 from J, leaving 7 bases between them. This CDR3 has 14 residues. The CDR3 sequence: CASSLRDLNTEAFF. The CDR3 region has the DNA TGCGCCAGCAGCTTGCGGGATCTGAACACTGAAGCTTTCTTT. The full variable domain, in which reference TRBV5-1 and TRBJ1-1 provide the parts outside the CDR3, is KAGVTQTPRYLIKTRGQQVTLSCSPISGHRSVSWYQQTPGQGLQFLFEYFSETQRNKGNFPGRFSGRQFSNSRSEMNVSTLELGDSALYLCASSLRDLNTEAFFGQGTRLTVV.